The 18 T cell receptor beta chains below all came from one sample that was sequenced in a study of T cell repertoires in cytomegalovirus infection. Via MiXCR, TCRdb re-called the reads, giving one row per CDR3 protein. The sample yields approximately 130,000 distinct CDR3 sequences, almost 9% seen once. Sequencing input: PBMCs. The receptor set was obtained from a human donor in good health (CMV status not recorded). Some clones in this sample may be carry-over from other donors' samples.

In its sample, this clonotype was seen many times. The genes are TRBV28 and TRBJ1-2; 11 bases map to TRBD1. V was clipped by 6 bases and J by 7 bases; unmatched bases: 7. From germline, CDR1 is MDHEN and CDR2 SYDVKM. CDR3 length: 14 residues. In DNA, the CDR3 is TGTGCCAGCAGCCCCGGGACAGGGGGTTCTGGCTACACCTTC. The encoded protein is CASSPGTGGSGYTF.

In its sample, this clonotype was seen many times. The chain carries TRBV18 and TRBJ2-6, with 7 bases identical to TRBD1. CDR1 is KGHSH, CDR2 LQKENI, per germline. This CDR3 comprises 18 residues. V was clipped by 3 bases and J by 0 bases; unmatched bases: 8. CDR3 DNA sequence: TGTGCCAGCTCACCCTACCGGGACAGCCACTCTGGGGCCAACGTCCTGACTTTC. Translating gives CASSPYRDSHSGANVLTF.

Many counts were recorded for this clonotype. The chain links TRBV5-1 to TRBJ1-1; 10 bases are a match to TRBD1. Germline-derived CDR1 and CDR2 are SGHRS and YFSETQ. J gave up 1 base and V 4 bases, and 4 bases lay outside the gene matches. This CDR3 has 15 amino acids. This chain's CDR3 is CASSPRQGANTEAFF. The CDR3 DNA reads TGCGCCAGCAGCCCGAGACAGGGGGCGAACACTGAAGCTTTCTTT.

This clonotype was picked up a small number of times. The chain uses TRBV20-1 and TRBJ1-5; a weak D match, TRBD1 (5 bases). The CDR3 length is 15 residues. CDR1 and CDR2 from the germline V gene are DFQATT and SNEGSKA (reference sequence). V was shortened by 0 bases and J by 7 bases, with 16 bases between the two germline ends. The CDR3 DNA reads TGCAGTGCTAGAGACCTCAGGGAGATTAGGCAGCCCCAGCATTTT. It yields the protein CSARDLREIRQPQHF.

This clonotype was found many times. The chain recombines TRBV2 with TRBJ2-6, with no clear D. V was pared by 3 bases and J by 0 bases, with 3 bases between. Germline-derived CDR1 and CDR2 are SNHLY and FYNNEI. The CDR3 extends over 14 amino acids. CDR3 region: CASSESSGANVLTF. As DNA, the CDR3 is TGTGCCAGCAGTGAGTCCTCTGGGGCCAACGTCCTGACTTTC.

In its sample, this clonotype was seen a few times. The V gene is TRBV19, the J gene TRBJ2-1; D not resolved. CDR1 is LNHDA and CDR2 is SQIVND in the germline V gene (reference sequence). There are 15 residues in the CDR3. V gave up 5 bases and J gave up 3 bases, with 14 bases separating them. The CDR3 is CASSPARLDYNEQFF. Here the CDR3 DNA reads TGTGCCAGTAGTCCCGCGCGCCTGGACTACAATGAGCAGTTCTTC.

This clonotype was counted many times. The J gene is TRBJ2-1, the V gene TRBV28; no firm D call. There are 13 residues in the CDR3. CDR1 and CDR2 (germline): MDHEN, SYDVKM. Trimming cost V 5 bases and J 8 bases, with 13 bases left between them. The CDR3: CASSQSMKDEQFF. The CDR3 DNA sequence: TGTGCCAGCAGTCAATCAATGAAGGATGAGCAGTTCTTC.

This clonotype was counted ten times or more. The chain links TRBV12-3 or TRBV12-4 to TRBJ2-4; 7 bases align to TRBD1. CDR3 length equals 16 residues. V gave up 1 base and J gave up 1 base; unmatched junction bases: 4. CDR3 amino acids: CASSLGQGVAKNIQYF. The CDR3 DNA reads as TGTGCCAGCAGTTTAGGGCAGGGGGTGGCCAAAAACATTCAGTACTTC.

This clonotype was detected many times. This chain uses TRBV2 with TRBJ1-2; D might be TRBD1 (5 bases). The CDR3 runs 15 residues. The germline V gene has CDR1 SNHLY and CDR2 FYNNEI. V was shortened by 1 base and J by 5 bases, with 14 bases between the two germline ends. This chain's CDR3 is CASSEDTGLRYGYTF. As DNA, the CDR3 is TGTGCCAGCAGTGAAGATACGGGGCTGCGGTATGGCTACACCTTC.

This clonotype has a count of ten or more. This chain links TRBV5-1 with TRBJ1-1; weak D call: TRBD1 (5 bases). The CDR3 is 16 residues long. Germline V lookup: CDR1 SGHRS, CDR2 YFSETQ. V lost 4 bases to trimming and J lost 2 bases, with 18 bases between them. CDR3 sequence (DNA): TGCGCCAGCAGCCCGGGGGTCAGTACGGGAAACACTGAAGCTTTCTTT. Amino acid sequence: CASSPGVSTGNTEAFF. Looking up the rest from reference TRBV5-1 and TRBJ1-1 gives the full variable domain: KAGVTQTPRYLIKTRGQQVTLSCSPISGHRSVSWYQQTPGQGLQFLFEYFSETQRNKGNFPGRFSGRQFSNSRSEMNVSTLELGDSALYLCASSPGVSTGNTEAFFGQGTRLTVV.

This clonotype was counted between two and nine times. The chain employs TRBV5-1 and TRBJ1-5; D possibly corresponds to TRBD1 (6 bases). The CDR3 length is 15 residues. V gave up 0 bases and J gave up 4 bases, with 11 bases separating them. Germline assignment: CDR1 SGHRS and CDR2 YFSETQ. CDR3: CASSLDRGGNQPQHF. CDR3 nucleotide sequence: TGCGCCAGCAGCTTGGATAGGGGGGGTAATCAGCCCCAGCATTTT.

In this sample, this clonotype turned up many times. This rearrangement joins TRBV28 to TRBJ2-5; 8 bases agree with TRBD2. The germline V gene encodes CDR1 MDHEN and CDR2 SYDVKM. Germline trimming cut 4 bases from V and 5 bases from J; bases unmatched to any gene: 9. The CDR3 has 15 residues. In DNA, the CDR3 is TGTGCCAGCAGTTCGACGGGGGGGCCGTGGGAGACCCAGTACTTC. Amino acid sequence: CASSSTGGPWETQYF.

This clonotype was counted many times. This rearrangement joins TRBV2 to TRBJ2-5; D is uncertain. Trimming cost V 6 bases and J 1 base, with 9 bases left between them. CDR3 size: 13 residues. Germline V gene sequence: CDR1 SNHLY, CDR2 FYNNEI. Here the CDR3 DNA reads TGTGCCAGCAGATGGAGATCCCAAGAGACCCAGTACTTC. Its protein product is CASRWRSQETQYF.

The rearrangement uses TRBV5-1 and TRBJ1-1, with a possible D match to TRBD1 (6 bases). The CDR3 length is 16 residues. V shed 3 bases and J shed 2 bases, with 17 bases lying between them. In germline, CDR1 is SGHRS, CDR2 YFSETQ. CDR3 in amino acids: CASSSRPTGTNTEAFF. The CDR3 DNA sequence: TGCGCCAGCAGCTCTAGGCCGACAGGAACTAACACTGAAGCTTTCTTT.

This clonotype was observed at least ten times. The chain recombines TRBV7-8 with TRBJ1-5, with D hard to call. Germline V lookup: CDR1 SGHVS, CDR2 FQNEAQ. V lost 1 base and J lost 6, with 7 bases in between. The CDR3 runs to 13 residues. The CDR3 DNA reads TGTGCCAGCAGCTTAGATCGTGGTCAGCCCCAGCATTTT. Its translation: CASSLDRGQPQHF.

This clonotype was observed a handful of times. The chain employs TRBV5-1 and TRBJ2-3; D ambiguous. The CDR3 is 14 residues long. Per the germline V gene, CDR1 is SGHRS and CDR2 is YFSETQ. The germline V and J ends were trimmed by 0 bases and 2 bases, with 7 bases remaining between them. The CDR3 spells CASSLVLVTDTQYF. The CDR3 DNA is TGCGCCAGCAGCTTGGTTCTAGTCACAGATACGCAGTATTTT.

This clonotype was seen many times. The gene calls are TRBV6-1 and TRBJ2-7, with 11 bases fitting TRBD2. There are 16 residues in the CDR3. Losses at the gene ends were 5 bases for V and 13 bases for J; bases not matched to a gene: 19. Germline V gives CDR1 MNHNS, CDR2 SASEGT. In DNA form, the CDR3 reads TGTGCCAGCAGTAAAACTAGCGGGGGCCTCCGTCCCACGAAATACTTC. This translates into CASSKTSGGLRPTKYF.

This chain uses TRBV5-5 with TRBJ2-1; 7 bases map to TRBD2. CDR3 length: 16 amino acids. V shed 4 bases, J shed 8 bases, and the junction held 15 bases outside the gene matches. Germline V lookup: CDR1 SGHKS, CDR2 YYEKEE (reference sequence). CDR3 sequence: CASSPHTGGSTDEQFF. Written as DNA, the CDR3 is TGTGCCAGCAGCCCACATACGGGGGGATCAACCGATGAGCAGTTCTTC.